Detailed here is one T cell receptor (beta chain). Its specificity is unknown. This sample was included in a study of molecular identifiers for immune sequencing clone quantification. This CDR3 region has 14 residues. Trimming took 7 bases from V and 3 from J, leaving 15 bases between them. Based on a CD8+CD4-CCR7+CD45RA+ profile, naive CD8 T cells were sorted. Bulk TCR library preparation followed previously described methods with listed TCR primers. TCRdb re-called the PCR reads with MiXCR, one entry per CDR3 protein. Of roughly 100,000 distinct CDR3 sequences in the sample, 30% to 45% were seen once. General study points: Clones that exceeded 20 RNA copies held over 99% of effector molecules, yet under 1% in naive cells. Highly expanded clone sizes could be underestimated by identical TCR molecules sharing a barcode.

The sequence derives from a human donor in good health. Some libraries in this study had Jurkat cell RNA spiked in. Sequencing input: naive CD8+ T cells from blood, with Jurkat cell RNA spiked in. Subset indicated: FACS-sorted CD8+CD4-CCR7+CD45RA+ naive T cells. The V and J genes are TRBV12-3 or TRBV12-4 and TRBJ2-5; the D gene is possibly TRBD1 (6 bases). The CDR3: CASNDQGIKETQYF. DNA for the CDR3: TGTGCCAGCAATGATCAGGGGATTAAAGAGACCCAGTACTTC.